The 14 T cell receptor beta chains below come from one sample, sequenced in a study of blood T cell repertoires in COVID-19. Sequencing was performed with immunoSEQ multiplex PCR; in TCRdb, only in-frame clones are kept and a portion is missing. The sample includes about 92,000 clones, about 78% seen only once; the top ten take about 8.7%. Sequencing used peripheral blood. Every receptor here comes from a man between 45 and 60 years old who had recovered from COVID-19.

V usage is TRBV24-1 and J usage is TRBJ2-1; tentatively, D is TRBD2 (6 bases). This CDR3 has 16 residues. The V end lost 1 base, the J end lost 0 bases, and 9 bases lay between the germline ends. Germline CDR1 KGHDR, CDR2 SFDVKD. In DNA form, the CDR3 reads TGTGCCACCAGTGATTTAAACGGGAGCTCCTACAATGAGCAGTTCTTC. Its protein is CATSDLNGSSYNEQFF.

This clone was counted a few times. The chain combines TRBV5-1 with TRBJ2-1; 12 bases fit TRBD2. This CDR3 is built from 16 residues. CDR1 is SGHRS, CDR2 YFSETQ, per germline. Unmatched junction bases numbered 0, after V lost 0 bases and J lost 2 bases. CDR3 sequence: CASSLGTSGTYNEQFF. In DNA form, the CDR3 reads TGCGCCAGCAGCTTGGGGACTAGCGGGACCTACAATGAGCAGTTCTTC.

The V and J genes are TRBV6-5 and TRBJ2-5; 7 bases align to TRBD1. CDR1 and CDR2 (germline): MNHEY, SVGAGI. Germline trimming cut 0 bases from V and 3 bases from J; bases unmatched to any gene: 4. The CDR3 runs to 15 residues. The CDR3 coding sequence is TGTGCCAGCAGTTACTCGATCCAGGGGGAAGAGACCCAGTACTTC. This encodes CASSYSIQGEETQYF.

The genes are TRBV30 and TRBJ1-5, with 7 positions matching TRBD1. Unmatched junction bases numbered 5, after V lost 2 bases and J lost 7 bases. The CDR3 covers 13 residues. CDR1 is GTSNPN and CDR2 is SVGIG in the germline V gene (reference sequence). This CDR3 reads CAWSKTGSQPQHF. DNA for the CDR3: TGTGCCTGGAGTAAGACAGGGTCCCAGCCCCAGCATTTT.

The chain uses TRBV5-1 and TRBJ1-3; maybe TRBD1 (6 bases). Trimming took 4 bases from V and 1 from J, leaving 15 bases between them. The CDR3 is 16 amino acids. Germline V CDR1 and CDR2: SGHRS, YFSETQ. The CDR3 is CASSTTGYGSGNTIYF. As DNA, the CDR3 is TGCGCCAGCAGCACAACAGGGTATGGATCTGGAAACACCATATATTTT.

The CDR3 DNA is TGTGCCAGCAGCTTGGGACAGGGAGGCACAGATACGCAGTATTTT. The encoded protein is CASSLGQGGTDTQYF. The chain employs TRBV5-4 and TRBJ2-3; 7 nucleotides match TRBD1. Germline loops: CDR1 SGHNT, CDR2 YYREEE (reference sequence). This CDR3 contains 15 residues. The trim removed 0 bases at V and 1 base at J, leaving 2 bases unmatched.

The chain recombines TRBV10-3 with TRBJ1-3; D may be TRBD1 (6 bases). CDR1 is ENHRY, CDR2 SYGVKD, per germline. Deletions cut 3 bases from V and 0 bases from J, with 12 bases between. This CDR3 spans 16 amino acids. Written as DNA, the CDR3 is TGTGCCATCAGTGACCAGGGGTCCCTCTCTGGAAACACCATATATTTT. This codes for CAISDQGSLSGNTIYF.

The rearrangement links TRBV6-5 to TRBJ1-1, with no clear D. Germline V CDR1 and CDR2: MNHEY, SVGAGI. Trimming left V 2 bases short and J 4 bases short, with 11 bases between. CDR3 length equals 14 residues. The CDR3 sequence: CASSYGEGGTEAFF. The CDR3 DNA is TGTGCCAGCAGTTACGGGGAGGGCGGCACTGAAGCTTTCTTT.

The chain uses TRBV4-2 and TRBJ1-5; the D gene is possibly TRBD1 (6 bases). CDR1 and CDR2 (germline): LGHNA, YNFKEQ. The CDR3 length is 16 residues. Trimming removed 1 base at V and 6 bases at J, with 16 bases between. The CDR3 is CASSQGAGVGSQPQHF. As DNA, the CDR3 is TGTGCCAGCAGCCAAGGCGCAGGGGTGGGAAGTCAGCCCCAGCATTTT.

CDR3 protein: CSVRGWGGATEAFF. CDR3 in DNA: TGCAGCGTTCGAGGTTGGGGGGGCGCAACTGAAGCTTTCTTT. V usage is TRBV29-1 and J usage is TRBJ1-1; maybe TRBD1 (6 bases). V lost 5 bases, J lost 5 bases, and 18 bases lay in between. CDR3 length: 14 amino acids. Germline values: CDR1 SQVTM, CDR2 ANQGSEA.

This sequence joins TRBV19 and TRBJ2-1, with 8 bases identical to TRBD2. CDR3 length equals 15 residues. Germline CDR1 and CDR2: LNHDA and SQIVND (reference sequence). The junction had 5 bases not matched to a gene; V was cut back by 3 bases and J by 4 bases. CDR3 sequence (DNA): TGTGCCAGTAGTATCAACGGGGGGGTATACAATGAGCAGTTCTTC. Translated: CASSINGGVYNEQFF. The full variable domain, completed using reference TRBV19 and TRBJ2-1, is DGGITQSPKYLFRKEGQNVTLSCEQNLNHDAMYWYRQDPGQGLRLIYYSQIVNDFQKGDIAEGYSVSREKKESFPLTVTSAQKNPTAFYLCASSINGGVYNEQFFGPGTRLTVL.

This clone was seen a few times. This sequence joins TRBV5-5 and TRBJ2-2; a weak D match, TRBD1 (5 bases). The CDR3 has 14 residues. In germline, CDR1 is SGHKS, CDR2 YYEKEE (reference sequence). The V and J ends lost 0 bases and 7 bases respectively, with 10 bases between them. This CDR3 is CASSLAGLGGELFF. The DNA of the CDR3 is TGTGCCAGCAGCTTGGCAGGGTTGGGCGGGGAGCTGTTTTTT.

CDR3: CASSRQGIQGGNQPQHF. CDR3 sequence (DNA): TGTGCCAGCTCACGGCAGGGAATACAGGGGGGCAATCAGCCCCAGCATTTT. The rearrangement links TRBV18 to TRBJ1-5, with 8 bases lining up with TRBD1. Germline V gives CDR1 KGHSH, CDR2 LQKENI. J was trimmed by 2 bases and V by 4 bases; bases with no gene match: 10. The CDR3 has 17 residues.

The chain is built from TRBV29-1 and TRBJ2-3; possible D gene TRBD1, 5 bases. Trimming removed 2 bases from V and 4 bases from J, with 7 bases in between. This CDR3 has 12 residues. Germline V CDR1 and CDR2: SQVTM, ANQGSEA. DNA for the CDR3: TGCAGCGTTGAACCAGGGTCAGATACGCAGTATTTT. As protein: CSVEPGSDTQYF.